This TCR beta chain was captured by sequencing in a study of blood T cell repertoires in COVID-19. At the level of the study: COVID-19 samples, acute and convalescent, were from the United States, Italy and Spain.

Germline V gene lookup returns CDR1 SGHVS and CDR2 FNYEAQ. The V and J ends lost 5 bases and 6 bases, in that order; junction bases with no gene match: 12. The CDR3 is 15 residues long. Here immunoSEQ multiplex PCR was the method, and the copy in TCRdb shows in-frame clones only, minus some. This table has about 350,000 clones, about 93% appearing once. This clonotype was sampled from a woman between 18 and 29 years old who had recovered from COVID-19. The V and J genes are TRBV7-6 and TRBJ2-7; 8 nucleotides line up with TRBD2. The sequenced sample was peripheral blood. CDR3 sequence: CASSISPGLGAEQYV. The DNA for the CDR3 is TGTGCCAGCAGCATTTCACCGGGACTAGGAGCCGAGCAGTACGTC.